The 14 T cell receptor beta chains reported below all come from one sample, sequenced in a study of shared clonotypes between healthy human individuals. Terminally differentiated effector memory CD45RA+ cells were excluded by CCR7 positive selection of CD45RO-negative cells. Measured with immunoSEQ multiplex PCR; TCRdb has only the in-frame clones, and not every one. Here the sample spans over 750,000 clones, 96% being singletons. Sequenced material: naive CD8+ T cells sorted from blood. The receptors stem from a man aged 25-45 years in good health.

This clone was detected once. The chain couples TRBV7-8 to TRBJ1-2; D gene uncertain. The V end was cut by 1 base, the J end by 8 bases, with 11 bases between. This CDR3 is 13 amino acids long. Germline-derived CDR1 and CDR2 are SGHVS and FQNEAQ. CDR3 in DNA: TGTGCCAGCAGCTTAGGAGGTGCGTCCGGCTACACCTTC. It yields the protein CASSLGGASGYTF.

This sequence joins TRBV25-1 and TRBJ2-1; 7 positions agree with TRBD2. The J segment lost 9 bases and the V segment lost 1 base, leaving 3 bases of the junction unmatched. Germline CDR1 reads MGHDK; CDR2 reads SYGVNS. This CDR3 spans 13 amino acids. The CDR3 reads CASSEWTSIEQFF. In DNA, the CDR3 is TGTGCCAGCAGTGAATGGACTAGTATTGAGCAGTTCTTC.

The chain recombines TRBV4-1 with TRBJ2-1, with D hard to call. CDR3 length: 12 amino acids. Germline loops: CDR1 MGHRA, CDR2 YSYEKL. V shed 0 bases and J shed 12 bases, with 9 bases lying between them. In nucleotides, the CDR3 is TGCGCCAGCAGCCAAGATCGGGTAGGGCAGTTCTTC. Protein sequence: CASSQDRVGQFF.

CDR3 nucleotide sequence: TGCGCCAGCAGCCAATACAGGGTTACCGGGGCCAACGTCCTGACTTTC. It yields the protein CASSQYRVTGANVLTF. The V call is TRBV4-3, the J call TRBJ2-6; D is possibly TRBD1 (6 bases). CDR1 is LGHNA and CDR2 is YSLEER in the germline V gene. This CDR3 contains 16 residues. The V gene lost 2 bases and the J gene lost 4 bases, with 12 bases spanning the gap.

The rearrangement uses TRBV14 and TRBJ1-4; TRBD1 might be the D (5 bases). Germline CDR1 is SGHDN and CDR2 is FVKESK. This CDR3 is built from 14 residues. The V end was cut by 2 bases, the J end by 7 bases, with 11 bases between. The CDR3 DNA reads as TGTGCCAGCAGCCAACGGACATTAGGTGAAAAACTGTTTTTT. This gives the protein CASSQRTLGEKLFF.

This rearrangement joins TRBV4-1 to TRBJ1-2; D uncertain. The CDR3 loop spans 15 amino acids. V lost 4 bases and J 5 bases, leaving 17 bases between the germline ends. Germline lookup yields CDR1 MGHRA and CDR2 YSYEKL. The CDR3 coding sequence is TGCGCCAGCAGCCCGTCGCCAAGTACCGGGTATGGCTACACCTTC. This gives the protein CASSPSPSTGYGYTF.

This chain connects TRBV28 to TRBJ2-1; D gene uncertain. The CDR3 is made up of 14 amino acids. V shed 3 bases and J shed 6 bases, with 12 bases lying between them. The germline V gene encodes CDR1 MDHEN and CDR2 SYDVKM. The CDR3 here is CASSLSRSGNEQFF. CDR3 DNA: TGTGCCAGCAGTTTGTCCAGGTCCGGCAATGAGCAGTTCTTC. Based on the CDR3 plus reference TRBV28 and TRBJ2-1, the full variable domain is DVKVTQSSRYLVKRTGEKVFLECVQDMDHENMFWYRQDPGLGLRLIYFSYDVKMKEKGDIPEGYSVSREKKERFSLILESASTNQTSMYLCASSLSRSGNEQFFGPGTRLTVL.

This clone has only one observation. This chain joins TRBV19 and TRBJ1-2; TRBD1 might be the D (5 bases). Between the trimmed V and J ends, which lost 5 bases and 3 bases, there was a span of 13 bases. The CDR3 is 14 amino acids. Germline V lookup: CDR1 LNHDA, CDR2 SQIVND (reference sequence). In DNA form, the CDR3 reads TGTGCCAGTAGTCTCGCGGGGGTAGACTATGGCTACACCTTC. Its protein product is CASSLAGVDYGYTF.

This clone showed up just once. This chain connects TRBV18 to TRBJ1-1, with TRBD1 as a possible D gene (6 bases). The V gene lost 4 bases and the J gene lost 1 base, with 13 bases spanning the gap. The CDR3 consists of 15 residues. Germline lookup yields CDR1 KGHSH and CDR2 LQKENI. CDR3 nucleotides: TGTGCCAGCTCACGTGCCCAGGGGCCGAACACTGAAGCTTTCTTT. Its translation: CASSRAQGPNTEAFF.

The chain carries TRBV4-3 and TRBJ2-3, with 10 bases that match TRBD1. The CDR3 runs to 15 residues. Germline loops: CDR1 LGHNA, CDR2 YSLEER. Trimming cost V 2 bases and J 3 bases; bases outside gene matches: 2. This chain's CDR3 is CASSQQGQGTDTQYF. In nucleotides, the CDR3 is TGCGCCAGCAGCCAACAGGGACAGGGGACAGATACGCAGTATTTT.

Here the CDR3 DNA reads TGTGCCAGCAGCCATATCGACGCACACAATGAGCAGTTCTTC. This encodes CASSHIDAHNEQFF. The V gene is TRBV7-9, the J gene TRBJ2-1; D unresolved. Germline CDR1 reads SEHNR; CDR2 reads FQNEAQ (reference sequence). The CDR3 is made up of 14 amino acids. Trimming took 5 bases from V and 5 from J, leaving 13 bases between them.

Turning to this clone: The same CDR3 is also encoded by other DNA sequences in this sample. The chain couples TRBV2 to TRBJ2-7, with 12 bases that match TRBD2. V shed 2 bases, J shed 2 bases, and the junction held 1 base outside the gene matches. Germline V gene data show CDR1 as SNHLY and CDR2 as FYNNEI. This CDR3 is built from 15 residues. CDR3 coding DNA: TGTGCCAGCAGTGAACTAGCGGGGGGGACCTACGAGCAGTACTTC. Amino acid sequence: CASSELAGGTYEQYF.

In this sample, this clone turned up once. The rearrangement links TRBV7-9 to TRBJ2-7, with a tentative D call TRBD2 (6 bases). The ends were cut back, 6 bases at V and 4 bases at J, with 25 bases in the middle. CDR3 length: 17 amino acids. In germline, CDR1 is SEHNR, CDR2 FQNEAQ (reference sequence). CDR3 amino acids: CASSFPTGDRFGYEQYF. The CDR3 DNA reads as TGTGCCAGCAGTTTCCCCACGGGAGACAGATTCGGATACGAGCAGTACTTC.

This chain joins TRBV7-9 and TRBJ2-3; weak D call: TRBD2 (5 bases). The CDR3 contains 16 residues. The germline gives CDR1 SEHNR, CDR2 FQNEAQ (reference sequence). The ends were cut back, 5 bases at V and 1 base at J, with 16 bases in the middle. CDR3: CASSHGEADRTDTQYF. CDR3 in DNA: TGTGCCAGCAGCCACGGGGAAGCGGACCGCACAGATACGCAGTATTTT.